This T cell receptor (beta chain) is from a study of control samples from healthy donors and cancer patients. The assay was immunoSEQ multiplex PCR, and TCRdb's table has in-frame clones only and misses some. The data hold 100,000 to 150,000 clones, with around 90% observed a single time. Trimming at V came to 4 bases and at J to 2 bases, leaving 8 bases not matched to a gene. CDR1 is LNHDA, CDR2 SQIVND, per germline (reference sequence). The CDR3 contains 16 residues. The source material was blood. The TCR comes from a young man in good health. This sequence joins TRBV19 and TRBJ1-2; 9 nucleotides line up with TRBD1. In DNA form, the CDR3 reads TGTGCCAGTAGTACGGGACAGGGTTTGGGGAACTATGGCTACACCTTC. Translation gives CASSTGQGLGNYGYTF.